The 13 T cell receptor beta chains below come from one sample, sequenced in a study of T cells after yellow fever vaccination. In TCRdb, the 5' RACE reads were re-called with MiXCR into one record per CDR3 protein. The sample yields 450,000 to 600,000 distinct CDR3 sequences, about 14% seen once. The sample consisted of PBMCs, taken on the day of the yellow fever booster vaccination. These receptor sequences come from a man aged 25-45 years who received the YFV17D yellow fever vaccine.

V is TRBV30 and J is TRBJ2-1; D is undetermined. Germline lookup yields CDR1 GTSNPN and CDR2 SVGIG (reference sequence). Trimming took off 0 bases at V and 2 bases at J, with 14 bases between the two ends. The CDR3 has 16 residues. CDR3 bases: TGTGCCTGGAGTGTACTTTCCTCCTTGGCCTACAATGAGCAGTTCTTC. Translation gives CAWSVLSSLAYNEQFF.

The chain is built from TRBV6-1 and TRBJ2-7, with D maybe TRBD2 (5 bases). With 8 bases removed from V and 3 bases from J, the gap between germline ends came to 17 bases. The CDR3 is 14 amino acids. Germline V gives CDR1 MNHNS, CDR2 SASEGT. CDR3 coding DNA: TGTGCCAGCTCCCGGGAAGTCACTAGCTACGAGCAGTACTTC. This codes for CASSREVTSYEQYF.

The CDR3 protein is CSAGDAAGANVLTF. The CDR3 bases are TGCAGTGCAGGGGATGCGGCGGGGGCCAACGTCCTGACTTTC. This chain connects TRBV20-1 to TRBJ2-6; possibly TRBD1 for D (5 bases). V was trimmed by 6 bases and J by 4 bases, leaving 13 bases between them. The CDR3 runs to 14 residues. CDR1 is DFQATT, CDR2 SNEGSKA, per germline (reference sequence).

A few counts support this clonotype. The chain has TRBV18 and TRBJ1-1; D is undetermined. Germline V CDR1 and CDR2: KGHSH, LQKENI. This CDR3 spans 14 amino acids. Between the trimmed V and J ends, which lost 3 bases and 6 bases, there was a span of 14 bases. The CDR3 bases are TGTGCCAGCTCACCCAACGACAATCCGGCTGAAGCTTTCTTT. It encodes CASSPNDNPAEAFF.

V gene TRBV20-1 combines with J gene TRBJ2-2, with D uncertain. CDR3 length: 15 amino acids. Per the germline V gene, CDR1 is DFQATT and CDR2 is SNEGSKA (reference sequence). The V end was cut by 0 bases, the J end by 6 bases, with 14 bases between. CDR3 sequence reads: CSARDRTTAAGELFF. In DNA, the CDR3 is TGCAGTGCTAGAGATAGAACGACCGCCGCCGGGGAGCTGTTTTTT.

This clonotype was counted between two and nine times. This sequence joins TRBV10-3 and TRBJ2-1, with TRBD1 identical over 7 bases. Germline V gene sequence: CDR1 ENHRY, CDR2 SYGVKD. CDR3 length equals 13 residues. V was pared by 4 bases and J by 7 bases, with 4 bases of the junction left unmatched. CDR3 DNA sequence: TGTGCCATCAGTGGAGGGGGCCGAAATGAGCAGTTCTTC. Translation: CAISGGGRNEQFF.

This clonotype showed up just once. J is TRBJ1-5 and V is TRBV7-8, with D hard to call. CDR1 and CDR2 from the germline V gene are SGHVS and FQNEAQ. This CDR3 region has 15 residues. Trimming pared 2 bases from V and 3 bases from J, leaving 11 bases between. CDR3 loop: CASSLRSENNQPQHF. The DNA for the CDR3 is TGTGCCAGCAGCTTACGGTCTGAAAACAATCAGCCCCAGCATTTT.

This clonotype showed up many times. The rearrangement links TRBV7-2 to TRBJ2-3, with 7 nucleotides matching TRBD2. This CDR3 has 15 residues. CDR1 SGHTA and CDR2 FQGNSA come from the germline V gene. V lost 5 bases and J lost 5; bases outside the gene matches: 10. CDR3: CASSGLGRAIDTQYF. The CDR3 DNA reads TGTGCCAGCAGCGGTCTGGGGAGGGCCATAGATACGCAGTATTTT.

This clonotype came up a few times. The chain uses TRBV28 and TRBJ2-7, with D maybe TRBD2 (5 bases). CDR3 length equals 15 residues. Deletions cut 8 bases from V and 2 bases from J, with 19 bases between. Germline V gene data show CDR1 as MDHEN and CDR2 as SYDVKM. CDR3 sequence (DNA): TGTGCCAGCGGATTGATGGCGGGCGGTACCTACGAGCAGTACTTC. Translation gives CASGLMAGGTYEQYF.

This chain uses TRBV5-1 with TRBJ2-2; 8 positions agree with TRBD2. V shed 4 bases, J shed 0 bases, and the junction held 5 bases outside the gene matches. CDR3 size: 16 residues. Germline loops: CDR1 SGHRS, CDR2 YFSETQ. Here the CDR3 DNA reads TGCGCCAGCAGCCATGAGACTAGCGCGAACACCGGGGAGCTGTTTTTT. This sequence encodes CASSHETSANTGELFF.

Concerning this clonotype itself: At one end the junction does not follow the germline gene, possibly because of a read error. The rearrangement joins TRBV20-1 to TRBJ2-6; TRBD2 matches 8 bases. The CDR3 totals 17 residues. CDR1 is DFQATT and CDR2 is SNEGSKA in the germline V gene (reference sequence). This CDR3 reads CCASPPSGSTGANVLTF. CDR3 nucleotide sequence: TGCTGTGCTAGTCCCCCAAGCGGGAGCACTGGGGCCAACGTCCTGACTTTC.

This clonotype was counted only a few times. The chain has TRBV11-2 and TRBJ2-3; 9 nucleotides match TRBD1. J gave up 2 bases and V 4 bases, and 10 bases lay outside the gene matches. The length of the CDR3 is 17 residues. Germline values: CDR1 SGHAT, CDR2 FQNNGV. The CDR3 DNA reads TGTGCCAGCAGCTCGAAGGGGGGGACAGGGTCCACAGATACGCAGTATTTT. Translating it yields CASSSKGGTGSTDTQYF.

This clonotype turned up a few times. The CDR3 here is CATSDSRLAGVQETQYF. Here the CDR3 DNA reads TGTGCCACCAGTGACTCCCGGCTAGCGGGCGTACAAGAGACCCAGTACTTC. V gene TRBV24-1 combines with J gene TRBJ2-5; TRBD2 aligns across 8 bases. Per the germline V gene, CDR1 is KGHDR and CDR2 is SFDVKD. V lost 4 bases, J lost 2 bases, and 11 bases stayed unmatched. The CDR3 has 17 residues.